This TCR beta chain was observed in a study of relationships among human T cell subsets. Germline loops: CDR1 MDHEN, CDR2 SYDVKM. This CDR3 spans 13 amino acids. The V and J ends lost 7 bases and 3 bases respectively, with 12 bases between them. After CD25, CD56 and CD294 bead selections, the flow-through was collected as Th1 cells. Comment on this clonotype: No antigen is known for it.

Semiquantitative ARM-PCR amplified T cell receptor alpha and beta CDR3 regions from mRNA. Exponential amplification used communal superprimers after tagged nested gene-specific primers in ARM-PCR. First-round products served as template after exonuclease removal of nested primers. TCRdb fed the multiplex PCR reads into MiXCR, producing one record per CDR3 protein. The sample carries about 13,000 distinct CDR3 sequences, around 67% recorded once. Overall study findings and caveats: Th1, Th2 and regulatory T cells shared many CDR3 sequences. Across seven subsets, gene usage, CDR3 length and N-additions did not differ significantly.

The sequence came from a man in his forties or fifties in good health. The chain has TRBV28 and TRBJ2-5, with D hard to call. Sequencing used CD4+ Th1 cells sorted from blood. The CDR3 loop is CASIPRTEETQYF. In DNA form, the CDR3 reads TGTGCCAGCATCCCGCGGACGGAAGAGACCCAGTACTTC.